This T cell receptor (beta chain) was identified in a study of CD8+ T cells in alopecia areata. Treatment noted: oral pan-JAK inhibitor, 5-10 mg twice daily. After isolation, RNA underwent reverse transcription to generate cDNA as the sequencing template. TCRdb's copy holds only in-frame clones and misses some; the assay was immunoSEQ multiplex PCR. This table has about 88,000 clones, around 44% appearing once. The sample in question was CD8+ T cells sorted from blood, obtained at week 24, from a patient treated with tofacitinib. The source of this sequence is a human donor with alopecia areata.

Here the CDR3 DNA reads TGTGCCAGCAGTGGGGACAGGGACACCGGGGAGCTGTTTTTT. It translates to CASSGDRDTGELFF. This rearrangement joins TRBV27 to TRBJ2-2; 9 bases agree with TRBD1. Germline V gives CDR1 MNHEY, CDR2 SMNVEV (reference sequence). There are 14 residues in the CDR3. Unmatched junction bases numbered 1, after V lost 5 bases and J lost 3 bases.